The next 28 T cell receptor beta chains were all read from a single sample in a study of CD4+ T cells in melanoma. Measured with immunoSEQ multiplex PCR; TCRdb has only the in-frame clones, and not every one. The sample has roughly 10,000 clones; 60% to 80% are singletons. The sample comprised cells from a culture (not recorded whether cultured in vitro). Receptors were obtained from a human donor with melanoma.

This chain uses TRBV10-1 with TRBJ2-5; 8 nucleotides line up with TRBD2. Unmatched junction bases numbered 9, after V lost 4 bases and J lost 2 bases. Germline V gene lookup returns CDR1 WNHNN and CDR2 SYGVQD (reference sequence). This CDR3 comprises 16 residues. CDR3 sequence: CASSAGLAGGQETQYF. CDR3 nucleotide sequence: TGCGCCAGCAGTGCAGGTCTAGCGGGCGGACAAGAGACCCAGTACTTC.

The chain uses TRBV5-1 and TRBJ1-1; D remains ambiguous. The CDR3 sequence is 14 residues long. Between the trimmed V and J ends, which lost 1 base and 0 bases, there was a span of 7 bases. Germline CDR1 reads SGHRS; CDR2 reads YFSETQ. CDR3 nucleotide sequence: TGCGCCAGCAGCTTGAGGGCTTTGAACACTGAAGCTTTCTTT. Its translation: CASSLRALNTEAFF.

The CDR3 region is CASSTRNTGELFF. The CDR3 DNA reads TGTGCCAGCAGTACGAGGAACACCGGGGAGCTGTTTTTT. The gene calls are TRBV2 and TRBJ2-2; no firm D call. V lost 5 bases, J lost 1 base, and 5 bases lay in between. The CDR3 sequence is 13 residues long. Germline CDR1 reads SNHLY; CDR2 reads FYNNEI.

V is TRBV30 and J is TRBJ2-7, with 9 bases identical to TRBD1. Germline V gives CDR1 GTSNPN, CDR2 SVGIG (reference sequence). The CDR3 has 13 amino acids. Losses at the gene ends were 4 bases for V and 6 bases for J; bases not matched to a gene: 7. The CDR3 DNA reads TGTGCCTGGAAGGGGACAGGGTTATCCGAGCAGTACTTC. Amino acids: CAWKGTGLSEQYF.

This chain uses TRBV18 with TRBJ1-1; D uncertain. Germline CDR1 is KGHSH and CDR2 is LQKENI. The CDR3 has 15 residues. V was trimmed by 3 bases and J by 6 bases, leaving 17 bases between them. The CDR3 loop reads CASSPRVGDTSEAFF. CDR3 DNA: TGTGCCAGCTCACCCCGCGTCGGAGATACATCTGAAGCTTTCTTT.

The chain employs TRBV2 and TRBJ1-1; D is unclear. V lost 4 bases and J lost 1, with 1 base in between. The CDR3 has 11 amino acids. The V gene's germline CDR1 is SNHLY and CDR2 FYNNEI. The DNA of the CDR3 is TGTGCCAGCAGTGCGAACACTGAAGCTTTCTTT. The encoded protein is CASSANTEAFF.

V and J are TRBV6-5 and TRBJ2-6; D not resolved. The length of the CDR3 is 12 residues. Germline assignment: CDR1 MNHEY and CDR2 SVGAGI. V was clipped by 5 bases and J by 4 bases, with 3 bases between them. CDR3 nucleotides: TGTGCCAGCAGTCAAGGGGCCAACGTCCTGACTTTC. It encodes CASSQGANVLTF.

In this sample, this clone turned up once. The V gene is TRBV5-4, the J gene TRBJ2-1; D may match TRBD1 or TRBD2 (7 bases each). V was shortened by 0 bases and J by 2 bases, with 15 bases between the two germline ends. The CDR3 is 17 amino acids. Germline V CDR1 and CDR2: SGHNT, YYREEE (reference sequence). DNA of the CDR3: TGTGCCAGCAGCTTGGGGGGGGGACAGATGGCCTACAATGAGCAGTTCTTC. This encodes CASSLGGGQMAYNEQFF.

The V call is TRBV7-2, the J call TRBJ2-5; no clear D. V was pared by 5 bases and J by 0 bases, with 10 bases between. The CDR3 is made up of 14 amino acids. CDR1 SGHTA and CDR2 FQGNSA come from the germline V gene. The CDR3 here is CASSPETHQETQYF. CDR3 in DNA: TGTGCCAGCAGCCCTGAGACCCACCAAGAGACCCAGTACTTC. Looking up the rest from reference TRBV7-2 and TRBJ2-5 gives the full variable domain: GAGVSQSPSNKVTEKGKDVELRCDPISGHTALYWYRQSLGQGLEFLIYFQGNSAPDKSGLPSDRFSAERTGGSVSTLTIQRTQQEDSAVYLCASSPETHQETQYFGPGTRLLVL.

This clone was recorded a few times. CDR3 sequence: CASSSAGTNYGYTF. In nucleotides, the CDR3 is TGCGCCAGCAGTTCGGCAGGGACTAACTATGGCTACACCTTC. V gene TRBV5-1 combines with J gene TRBJ1-2, with D maybe TRBD1 (5 bases). In germline, CDR1 is SGHRS, CDR2 YFSETQ. The V end was cut by 5 bases, the J end by 0 bases, with 11 bases between. CDR3 length: 14 residues.

V is TRBV11-2 and J is TRBJ2-1; a weak D match, TRBD1 (6 bases). The CDR3 covers 13 residues. Trimming shortened V by 0 bases and J by 11 bases, and 11 bases separated the two germline ends. The germline gives CDR1 SGHAT, CDR2 FQNNGV. The CDR3 bases are TGTGCCAGCAGCTTAGACCCAGACAGGAAGCAGTTCTTC. This gives the protein CASSLDPDRKQFF.

The genes are TRBV5-1 and TRBJ1-4; 9 bases align to TRBD1. The CDR3 spans 16 residues. Germline V gives CDR1 SGHRS, CDR2 YFSETQ. Trimming removed 4 bases from V and 5 bases from J; junction bases left unmatched: 9. CDR3 DNA: TGCGCCAGCAGCACAAACAGGGGGCCGGGGAATGAAAAACTGTTTTTT. The encoded protein is CASSTNRGPGNEKLFF. Full variable domain (rest looked up from reference TRBV5-1 and TRBJ1-4): KAGVTQTPRYLIKTRGQQVTLSCSPISGHRSVSWYQQTPGQGLQFLFEYFSETQRNKGNFPGRFSGRQFSNSRSEMNVSTLELGDSALYLCASSTNRGPGNEKLFFGSGTQLSVL.

This clone showed up just once. The rearrangement uses TRBV30 and TRBJ1-1, with TRBD1 matching over 9 bases. Unmatched junction bases numbered 17, after V lost 4 bases and J lost 11 bases. The germline CDR1 and CDR2 sequences are GTSNPN and SVGIG (reference sequence). The CDR3 runs 15 residues. CDR3 coding DNA: TGTGCCTGGACGCTTGGAACAGGGGGCGCGAGGAGGGCTTTCTTT. Its translation is CAWTLGTGGARRAFF.

The chain employs TRBV6-5 and TRBJ2-5; D unresolved. Germline CDR1 is MNHEY and CDR2 is SVGAGI. The CDR3 loop spans 12 amino acids. The germline V and J ends were trimmed by 5 bases and 4 bases, with 8 bases remaining between them. The chain's CDR3 is CASSPSPETQYF. In DNA form, the CDR3 reads TGTGCCAGCAGTCCATCGCCAGAGACCCAGTACTTC.

The table lists this clone with a few counts. Germline and junction disagree at one end, which may indicate a read error. This chain links TRBV7-7 with TRBJ2-2; TRBD1 aligns across 10 bases. The CDR3 runs to 15 residues. The V gene's germline CDR1 is SSHAT and CDR2 FNYEAQ (reference sequence). CDR3 loop: CASSLTGGNTGELFF. CDR3 bases: TGTGCTAGCAGCTTGACAGGGGGCAACACCGGGGAGCTGTTTTTT.

The genes are TRBV18 and TRBJ2-3; 8 bases map to TRBD2. V shed 1 base, J shed 2 bases, and the junction held 8 bases outside the gene matches. CDR3 length equals 17 residues. Germline V lookup: CDR1 KGHSH, CDR2 LQKENI. The CDR3 sequence: CASSPHHAGGATDTQYF. Here the CDR3 DNA reads TGTGCCAGCTCACCACATCACGCGGGGGGAGCCACAGATACGCAGTATTTT.

The rearrangement uses TRBV2 and TRBJ2-3; a possible D gene is TRBD2 (6 bases). V was trimmed by 8 bases and J by 1 base, leaving 10 bases between them. The CDR3 extends over 13 amino acids. Per germline, CDR1 SNHLY and CDR2 FYNNEI. The CDR3 spells CASGGVGTDTQYF. The CDR3, as DNA: TGTGCCAGCGGAGGGGTCGGCACAGATACGCAGTATTTT.

The chain employs TRBV7-2 and TRBJ2-5; D is ambiguous. The CDR3 has 11 amino acids. Per germline, CDR1 SGHTA and CDR2 FQGNSA. Trimming removed 4 bases at V and 7 bases at J, with 7 bases between. CDR3: CASSSSATQYF. The CDR3, as DNA: TGTGCCAGCAGCTCCTCCGCGACCCAGTACTTC.

Comment on this clone: An end of the junction differs from the germline gene, which may be a read error. V is TRBV6-1 and J is TRBJ2-7; unclear D gene. This CDR3 region has 13 residues. Germline-derived CDR1 and CDR2 are MNHNS and SASEGT. The CDR3 nucleotides read TGTGCCATCAGTGCGAACGGAATGGGCGAGCAGTACTTC. Translation gives CAISANGMGEQYF.

The chain combines TRBV2 with TRBJ1-1; tentative D call: TRBD1 (5 bases). The germline CDR1 and CDR2 sequences are SNHLY and FYNNEI. Trimming removed 7 bases from V and 1 base from J, with 13 bases in between. The CDR3 consists of 14 residues. The CDR3 DNA follows: TGTGCCAGCAAACCGGGCAGGGAGAACACTGAAGCTTTCTTT. This sequence encodes CASKPGRENTEAFF.

V usage is TRBV9 and J usage is TRBJ1-6, with 11 bases lining up with TRBD1. This CDR3 region has 16 residues. J gave up 7 bases and V 4 bases, and 7 bases lay outside the gene matches. Germline V gene data show CDR1 as SGDLS and CDR2 as YYNGEE. In nucleotides, the CDR3 is TGTGCCAGCAGCCCCCACGGACAGGGGGCCAATTCACCCCTCCACTTT. Translating it yields CASSPHGQGANSPLHF.

The chain couples TRBV29-1 to TRBJ1-1; 11 bases map to TRBD1. The germline V gene has CDR1 SQVTM and CDR2 ANQGSEA. The CDR3 sequence is 17 residues long. Trimming cost V 4 bases and J 1 base; bases outside gene matches: 11. CDR3 protein: CSVGMGSGQGGNTEAFF. DNA for the CDR3: TGCAGCGTTGGAATGGGCTCGGGACAGGGGGGGAACACTGAAGCTTTCTTT. Full variable domain (rest looked up from reference TRBV29-1 and TRBJ1-1): SAVISQKPSRDICQRGTSLTIQCQVDSQVTMMFWYRQQPGQSLTLIATANQGSEATYESGFVIDKFPISRPNLTFSTLTVSNMSPEDSSIYLCSVGMGSGQGGNTEAFFGQGTRLTVV.

This clone was observed a few times. The chain employs TRBV11-2 and TRBJ1-3, with D perhaps matching TRBD1 (6 bases). Trimming took 2 bases from V and 0 from J, leaving 11 bases between them. The CDR3 totals 16 residues. Germline lookup yields CDR1 SGHAT and CDR2 FQNNGV. CDR3 nucleotides: TGTGCCAGCAGCTTATACACAGGGAGCTCTGGAAACACCATATATTTT. Protein sequence: CASSLYTGSSGNTIYF.

This sequence joins TRBV5-3 and TRBJ1-2, with D possibly being TRBD1 (6 bases). TRBV5-3 counts as an open reading frame of uncertain function. This CDR3 is built from 15 residues. Trimming took 7 bases from V and 5 from J, leaving 21 bases between them. The CDR3 protein is CARSLLSRGFYGYTF. The CDR3 region has the DNA TGTGCCAGATCCTTATTAAGCAGGGGTTTTTATGGCTACACCTTC.

The chain has TRBV5-1 and TRBJ1-4; D is possibly TRBD1 (5 bases). The CDR3 is made up of 15 amino acids. CDR1 is SGHRS and CDR2 is YFSETQ in the germline V gene. V lost 5 bases and J 3 bases, leaving 14 bases between the germline ends. The CDR3 region is CASSPRGAANEKLFF. CDR3 DNA: TGCGCCAGCAGTCCTAGGGGTGCAGCTAATGAAAAACTGTTTTTT.

The chain uses TRBV5-1 and TRBJ1-3; unclear D gene. Germline V gene data show CDR1 as SGHRS and CDR2 as YFSETQ. V lost 4 bases to trimming and J lost 1 base, with 12 bases between them. The CDR3 is made up of 15 amino acids. CDR3 bases: TGCGCCAGCAGCCACGACGTCTTATCTGGAAACACCATATATTTT. Residues: CASSHDVLSGNTIYF.

The chain joins TRBV14 to TRBJ2-5; TRBD1 or TRBD2 may be the D gene (5 bases each). V lost 3 bases to trimming and J lost 4 bases, with 21 bases between them. CDR3 length equals 17 residues. CDR1 is SGHDN, CDR2 FVKESK, per germline. In nucleotides, the CDR3 is TGTGCCAGCAGCCATGCCGCAGGGACCGCGTACGGAGAGACCCAGTACTTC. This codes for CASSHAAGTAYGETQYF.

CDR3 loop: CASSPLNSGPEQFF. CDR3 in DNA: TGCGCCAGCAGCCCCCTTAATTCCGGGCCTGAGCAGTTCTTC. The J gene is TRBJ2-1, the V gene TRBV4-1; D gene ambiguous. Between the trimmed V and J ends, which lost 4 bases and 9 bases, there was a span of 16 bases. Germline values: CDR1 MGHRA, CDR2 YSYEKL. The CDR3 length is 14 residues.